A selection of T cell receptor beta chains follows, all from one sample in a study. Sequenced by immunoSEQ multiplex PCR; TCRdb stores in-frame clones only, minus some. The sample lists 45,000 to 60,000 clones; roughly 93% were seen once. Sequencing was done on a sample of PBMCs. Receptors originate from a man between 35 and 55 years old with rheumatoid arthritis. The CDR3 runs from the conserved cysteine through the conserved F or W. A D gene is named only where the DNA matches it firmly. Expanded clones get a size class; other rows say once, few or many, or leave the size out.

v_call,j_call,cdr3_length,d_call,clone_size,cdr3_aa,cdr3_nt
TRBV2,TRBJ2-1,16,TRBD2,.,CASKAFSGGQENEQFF,TGTGCCAGCAAAGCTTTTAGCGGGGGGCAGGAGAATGAGCAGTTCTTC
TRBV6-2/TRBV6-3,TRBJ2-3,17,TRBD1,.,CASSPRWTGALTDTQYF,TGTGCCAGCAGTCCCCGATGGACAGGGGCCCTCACAGATACGCAGTATTTT
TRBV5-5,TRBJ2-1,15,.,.,CASSFLVPQNNEQFF,TGTGCCAGCAGCTTTCTAGTCCCCCAAAACAATGAGCAGTTCTTC
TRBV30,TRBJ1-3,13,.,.,CAWSPASGNTIYF,TGTGCCTGGAGCCCGGCCTCTGGAAACACCATATATTTT
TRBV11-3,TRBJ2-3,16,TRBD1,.,CASSLGFGQGTDTQYF,TGTGCCAGCAGCTTAGGGTTCGGACAGGGTACAGATACGCAGTATTTT
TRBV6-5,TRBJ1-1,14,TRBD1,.,CASSYVGQGSEAFF,TGTGCCAGCAGTTACGTGGGACAGGGCTCTGAAGCTTTCTTT
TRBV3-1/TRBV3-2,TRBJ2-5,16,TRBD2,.,CASSQFTGLDVETQYF,TGTGCCAGCAGCCAGTTCACGGGACTAGATGTGGAGACCCAGTACTTC
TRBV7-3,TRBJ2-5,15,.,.,CASSLSVVRQETQYF,TGTGCCAGCAGCTTATCGGTAGTGAGACAAGAGACCCAGTACTTC
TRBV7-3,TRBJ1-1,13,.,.,CASSRGHNTEAFF,TGTGCCAGCAGCCGAGGACACAACACTGAAGCTTTCTTT
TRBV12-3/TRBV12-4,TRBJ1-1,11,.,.,CASSWGTEAFF,TGTGCCAGCTCGTGGGGTACTGAAGCTTTCTTT
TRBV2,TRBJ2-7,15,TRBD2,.,CASVSTTSGLVEQYF,TGTGCCAGCGTTTCCACTACTAGCGGGCTAGTCGAGCAGTACTTC
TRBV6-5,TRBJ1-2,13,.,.,CASSTQGWSGYTF,TGTGCCAGCAGTACTCAGGGGTGGAGTGGCTACACCTTC
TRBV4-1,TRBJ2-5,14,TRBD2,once,CASSHRLAGETQYF,TGCGCCAGCAGCCACCGATTAGCGGGAGAGACCCAGTACTTC
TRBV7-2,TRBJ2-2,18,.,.,CASSLLPTGQAGAGELFF,TGTGCCAGCAGCTTACTCCCAACAGGACAGGCGGGGGCCGGGGAGCTGTTTTTT
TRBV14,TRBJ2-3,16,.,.,CASSQGGTVGTDTQYF,TGTGCCAGCAGCCAAGGCGGGACAGTGGGCACAGATACGCAGTATTTT
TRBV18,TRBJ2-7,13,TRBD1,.,CASSPIGQGEQYF,TGTGCCAGCTCACCCATCGGACAGGGAGAGCAGTACTTC
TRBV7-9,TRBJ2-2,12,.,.,CASSSNTGELFF,TGTGCCAGCAGCTCTAACACCGGGGAGCTGTTTTTT
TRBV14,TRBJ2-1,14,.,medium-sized,CASSQGAFYNEQFF,TGTGCCAGCAGCCAAGGTGCCTTCTACAATGAGCAGTTCTTC
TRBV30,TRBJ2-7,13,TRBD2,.,CASPGLSRYEQYF,TGTGCCTCCCCGGGACTATCTCGTTACGAGCAGTACTTC
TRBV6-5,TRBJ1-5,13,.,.,CASSSTGGQPQHF,TGTGCCAGCAGTTCCACCGGGGGCCAGCCCCAGCATTTT
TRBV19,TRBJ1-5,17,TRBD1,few,CASTDRGPLYSNQPQHF,TGTGCCAGCACGGACAGGGGTCCCCTTTATAGCAATCAGCCCCAGCATTTT
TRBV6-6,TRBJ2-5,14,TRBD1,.,CASSTDRGGETQYF,TGTGCCAGCAGCACCGACAGGGGAGGTGAGACCCAGTACTTC
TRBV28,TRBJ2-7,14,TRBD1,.,CASSSRQGAGEQYF,TGTGCCAGCAGTTCCAGACAGGGGGCCGGGGAGCAGTACTTC
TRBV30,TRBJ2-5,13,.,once,CAWSGFAQETQYF,TGTGCCTGGAGTGGATTCGCGCAAGAGACCCAGTACTTC
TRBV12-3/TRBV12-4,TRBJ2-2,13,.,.,CASRLTATGELFF,TGTGCCAGCAGATTAACAGCTACCGGGGAGCTGTTTTTT
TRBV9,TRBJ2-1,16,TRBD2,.,CASSAAGAGGGNEQFF,TGTGCCAGCAGCGCCGCCGGGGCGGGAGGAGGCAATGAGCAGTTCTTC
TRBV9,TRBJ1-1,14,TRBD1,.,CASSSGQMNTEAFF,TGTGCCAGCAGCTCGGGACAGATGAACACTGAAGCTTTCTTT
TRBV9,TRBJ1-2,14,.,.,CASSTPGMGGGYTF,TGTGCCAGCAGCACCCCAGGAATGGGGGGCGGCTACACCTTC
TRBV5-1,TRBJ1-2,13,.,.,CASSLAEVGGYTF,TGCGCCAGCAGCTTGGCCGAGGTCGGCGGCTACACCTTC
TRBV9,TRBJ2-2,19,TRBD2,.,CASSPLPRLAGANTGELFF,TGTGCCAGCAGCCCCCTCCCCCGGCTAGCGGGGGCCAACACCGGGGAGCTGTTTTTT
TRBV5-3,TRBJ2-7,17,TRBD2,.,CARSLADSGGYHYEQYF,TGTGCCAGAAGCTTGGCCGATAGCGGGGGCTATCACTACGAGCAGTACTTC
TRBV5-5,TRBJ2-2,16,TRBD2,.,CASSRAGGTNTGELFF,TGTGCCAGCAGCCGAGCGGGAGGAACGAACACCGGGGAGCTGTTTTTT
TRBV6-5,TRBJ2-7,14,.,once,CASSYARASYEQYF,TGTGCCAGCAGTTACGCTCGGGCGTCCTACGAGCAGTACTTC
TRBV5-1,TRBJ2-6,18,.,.,CASSPTEGPTSGANVLTF,TGCGCCAGCAGCCCCACGGAGGGGCCAACCTCTGGGGCCAACGTCCTGACTTTC
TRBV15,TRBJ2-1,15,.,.,CATSRDGGSYNEQFF,TGTGCCACCAGCAGAGATGGGGGCTCCTACAATGAGCAGTTCTTC
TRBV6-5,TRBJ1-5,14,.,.,CASSAREGTKAQHF,TGTGCCAGCAGCGCCCGGGAGGGTACTAAGGCCCAGCATTTT
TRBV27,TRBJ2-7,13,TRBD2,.,CASSLAGGYEQYF,TGTGCCAGCAGTTTGGCGGGGGGCTACGAGCAGTACTTC
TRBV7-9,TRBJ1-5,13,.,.,CASSPTPGQPQHF,TGTGCCAGCAGCCCGACCCCCGGTCAGCCCCAGCATTTT
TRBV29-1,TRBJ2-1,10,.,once,CSVEIVTQFF,TGCAGCGTTGAGATAGTGACGCAGTTCTTC
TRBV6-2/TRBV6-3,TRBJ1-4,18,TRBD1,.,CASSYSLTGTEDNEKLFF,TGTGCCAGCAGTTACTCCCTAACCGGGACAGAAGATAATGAAAAACTGTTTTTT
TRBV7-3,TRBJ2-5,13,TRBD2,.,CASSYEGGGTQYF,TGTGCCAGCAGCTACGAAGGCGGGGGGACCCAGTACTTC
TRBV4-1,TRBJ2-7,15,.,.,CASSQGEGRGGEQYF,TGCGCCAGCAGCCAAGGAGAGGGACGGGGAGGCGAGCAGTACTTC
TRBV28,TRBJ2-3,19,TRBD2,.,CASLPSAGGLLQLTDTQYF,TGTGCCAGCCTACCGAGCGCGGGAGGGCTCCTACAGCTGACAGATACGCAGTATTTT
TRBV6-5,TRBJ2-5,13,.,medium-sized,CASTEVYQETQYF,TGTGCCAGCACCGAGGTGTACCAAGAGACCCAGTACTTC
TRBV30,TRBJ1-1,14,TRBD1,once,CAWSFLDREGTAFF,TGTGCCTGGAGTTTTTTAGACAGGGAAGGTACAGCTTTCTTT
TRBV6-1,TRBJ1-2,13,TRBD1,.,CASSETGDYGYTF,TGTGCCAGCAGTGAGACAGGGGACTATGGCTACACCTTC
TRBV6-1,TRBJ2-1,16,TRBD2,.,CASSGRLAGKYNEQFF,TGTGCCAGCAGTGGTAGACTAGCGGGAAAATACAATGAGCAGTTCTTC
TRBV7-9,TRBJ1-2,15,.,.,CASSPTTGPGYGYTF,TGTGCCAGCAGCCCAACCACAGGGCCCGGCTATGGCTACACCTTC
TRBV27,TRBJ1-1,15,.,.,CASPKPPEGNTEAFF,TGTGCCAGCCCCAAACCCCCAGAGGGTAACACTGAAGCTTTCTTT
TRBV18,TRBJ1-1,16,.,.,CASSPPGGRTNTEAFF,TGTGCCAGCTCACCACCTGGGGGACGGACGAACACTGAAGCTTTCTTT
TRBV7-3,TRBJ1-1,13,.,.,CASSPGLNTEAFF,TGTGCCAGCAGCCCCGGCCTGAACACTGAAGCTTTCTTT
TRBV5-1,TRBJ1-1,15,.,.,CASSLEGQGNTEAFF,TGCGCCAGCAGCTTGGAGGGCCAGGGAAACACTGAAGCTTTCTTT
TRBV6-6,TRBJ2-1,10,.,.,CASGPNEQFF,TGTGCCAGTGGCCCCAATGAGCAGTTCTTC
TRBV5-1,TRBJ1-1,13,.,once,CASSLGQTFEAFF,TGCGCCAGCAGCTTGGGACAAACGTTTGAAGCTTTCTTT
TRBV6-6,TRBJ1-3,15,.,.,CASSFDHSNGNTIYF,TGTGCCAGCAGTTTCGATCACAGTAACGGAAACACCATATATTTT
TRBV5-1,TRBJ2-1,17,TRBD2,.,CASSGLAKGGFYNEQFF,TGCGCCAGCAGCGGACTAGCTAAAGGAGGATTCTACAATGAGCAGTTCTTC
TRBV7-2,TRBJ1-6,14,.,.,CASSSGDPNSPLHF,TGTGCCAGCAGCTCGGGGGATCCTAATTCACCCCTCCACTTT
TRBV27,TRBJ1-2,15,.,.,CASSLSRVSIYGYTF,TGTGCCAGCAGTTTATCCAGGGTTTCTATCTATGGCTACACCTTC